This T cell receptor beta chain is drawn from a study of blood T cell repertoires in COVID-19. The data were produced by immunoSEQ multiplex PCR, yet TCRdb's version contains in-frame clones alone and is incomplete. The sample consists of fewer than 95,000 clones, approximately 80% of them appearing once. This clone was detected only once. Per the germline V gene, CDR1 is MDHEN and CDR2 is SYDVKM. The CDR3 consists of 12 residues. V was shortened by 4 bases and J by 4 bases, with 6 bases between the two germline ends. This sequence originates from a human donor in a cohort sampled during active COVID-19. The sample comprised peripheral blood. The chain carries TRBV28 and TRBJ2-3, with TRBD2 as a possible D gene (6 bases). As DNA, the CDR3 is TGTGCCAGCAGTTCGGGGGCAGATACGCAGTATTTT. This encodes CASSSGADTQYF.